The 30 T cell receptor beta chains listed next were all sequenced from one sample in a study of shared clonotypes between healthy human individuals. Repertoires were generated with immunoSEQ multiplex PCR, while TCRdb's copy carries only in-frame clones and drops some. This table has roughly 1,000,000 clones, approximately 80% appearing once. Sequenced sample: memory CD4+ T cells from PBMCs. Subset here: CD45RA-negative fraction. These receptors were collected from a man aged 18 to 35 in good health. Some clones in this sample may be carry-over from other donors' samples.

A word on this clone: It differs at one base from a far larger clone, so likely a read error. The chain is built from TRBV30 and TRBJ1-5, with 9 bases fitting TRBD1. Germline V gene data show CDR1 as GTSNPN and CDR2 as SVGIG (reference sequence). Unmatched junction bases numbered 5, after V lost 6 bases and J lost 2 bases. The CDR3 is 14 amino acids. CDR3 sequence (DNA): TGTGCCTGCCGAAGGACAGGGGGCAATCAGCCCCAGCATTTT. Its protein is CACRRTGGNQPQHF.

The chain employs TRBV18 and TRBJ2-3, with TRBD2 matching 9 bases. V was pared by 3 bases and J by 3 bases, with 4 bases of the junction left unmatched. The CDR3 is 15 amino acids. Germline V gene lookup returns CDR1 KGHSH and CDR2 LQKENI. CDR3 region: CASSPLAGRTDTQYF. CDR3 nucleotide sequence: TGTGCCAGCTCACCCCTAGCGGGGAGGACAGATACGCAGTATTTT.

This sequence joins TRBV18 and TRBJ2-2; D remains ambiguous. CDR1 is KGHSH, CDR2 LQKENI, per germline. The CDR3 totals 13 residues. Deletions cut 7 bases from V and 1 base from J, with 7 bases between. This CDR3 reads CASCLKNTGELFF. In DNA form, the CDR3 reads TGTGCCAGCTGCCTCAAGAACACCGGGGAGCTGTTTTTT.

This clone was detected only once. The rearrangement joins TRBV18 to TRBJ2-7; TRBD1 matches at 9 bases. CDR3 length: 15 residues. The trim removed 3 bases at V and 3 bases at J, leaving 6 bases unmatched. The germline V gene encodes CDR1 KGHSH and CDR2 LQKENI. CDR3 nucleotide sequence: TGTGCCAGCTCACCCAGCGGGACAGGGAACTACGAGCAGTACTTC. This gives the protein CASSPSGTGNYEQYF.

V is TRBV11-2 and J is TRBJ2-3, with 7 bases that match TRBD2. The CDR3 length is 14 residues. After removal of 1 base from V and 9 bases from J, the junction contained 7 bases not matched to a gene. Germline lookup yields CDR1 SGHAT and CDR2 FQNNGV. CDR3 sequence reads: CASSLASGVVTQYF. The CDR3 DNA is TGTGCCAGCAGCTTAGCCAGCGGGGTAGTAACGCAGTATTTT.

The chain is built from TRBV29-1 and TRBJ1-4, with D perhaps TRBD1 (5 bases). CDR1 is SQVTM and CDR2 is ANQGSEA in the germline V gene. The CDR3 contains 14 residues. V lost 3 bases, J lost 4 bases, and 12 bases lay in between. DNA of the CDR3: TGCAGCGTTGAGGTTCTGGGGGATAATGAAAAACTGTTTTTT. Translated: CSVEVLGDNEKLFF. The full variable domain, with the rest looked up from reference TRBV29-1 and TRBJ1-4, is SAVISQKPSRDICQRGTSLTIQCQVDSQVTMMFWYRQQPGQSLTLIATANQGSEATYESGFVIDKFPISRPNLTFSTLTVSNMSPEDSSIYLCSVEVLGDNEKLFFGSGTQLSVL.

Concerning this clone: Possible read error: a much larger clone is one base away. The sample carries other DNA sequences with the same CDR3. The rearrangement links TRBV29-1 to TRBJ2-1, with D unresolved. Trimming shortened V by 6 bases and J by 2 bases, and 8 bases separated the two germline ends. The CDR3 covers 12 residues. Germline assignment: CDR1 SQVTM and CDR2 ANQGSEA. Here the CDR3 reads CSVVRAYNEQFF. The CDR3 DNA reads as TGCAGCGTCGTTCGGGCCTACAATGAGCAGTTCTTC.

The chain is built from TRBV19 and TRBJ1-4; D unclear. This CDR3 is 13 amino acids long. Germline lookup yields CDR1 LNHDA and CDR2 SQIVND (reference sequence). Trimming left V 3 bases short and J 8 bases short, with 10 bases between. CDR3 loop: CASSISGNEKLFF. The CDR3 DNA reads TGTGCCAGTAGTATTAGCGGTAACGAAAAACTGTTTTTT. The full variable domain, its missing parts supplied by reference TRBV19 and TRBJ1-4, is DGGITQSPKYLFRKEGQNVTLSCEQNLNHDAMYWYRQDPGQGLRLIYYSQIVNDFQKGDIAEGYSVSREKKESFPLTVTSAQKNPTAFYLCASSISGNEKLFFGSGTQLSVL.

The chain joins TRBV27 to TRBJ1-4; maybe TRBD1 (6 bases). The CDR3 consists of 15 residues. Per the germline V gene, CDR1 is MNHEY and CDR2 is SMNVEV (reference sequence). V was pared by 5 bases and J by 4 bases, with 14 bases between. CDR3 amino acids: CASSIQGFDNEKLFF. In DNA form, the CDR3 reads TGTGCCAGCAGTATACAGGGTTTCGATAATGAAAAACTGTTTTTT.

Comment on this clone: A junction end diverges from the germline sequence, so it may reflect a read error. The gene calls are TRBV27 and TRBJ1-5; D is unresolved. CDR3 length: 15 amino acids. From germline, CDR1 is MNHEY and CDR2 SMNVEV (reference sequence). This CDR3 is CASSFLPPSNQPQLF. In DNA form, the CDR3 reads TGTGCCAGCAGTTTCCTCCCCCCCTCAAATCAGCCCCAGCTTTTT.

The CDR3 sequence is CASSPGRINEQFF. Here the CDR3 DNA reads TGTGCCAGCAGCCCGGGACGGATTAATGAGCAGTTCTTC. V and J are TRBV7-3 and TRBJ2-1; D may be TRBD1 or TRBD2 (5 bases each). In germline, CDR1 is SGHTA, CDR2 FQGTGA. Trimming removed 5 bases from V and 7 bases from J, with 12 bases in between. This CDR3 has 13 amino acids.

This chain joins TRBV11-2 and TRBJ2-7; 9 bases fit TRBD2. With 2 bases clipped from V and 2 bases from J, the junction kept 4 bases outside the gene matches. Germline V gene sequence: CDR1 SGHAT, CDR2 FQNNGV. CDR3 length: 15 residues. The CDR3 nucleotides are TGTGCCAGCAGCTTAAGGGCGGGAGGGCCCTACGAGCAGTACTTC. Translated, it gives CASSLRAGGPYEQYF.

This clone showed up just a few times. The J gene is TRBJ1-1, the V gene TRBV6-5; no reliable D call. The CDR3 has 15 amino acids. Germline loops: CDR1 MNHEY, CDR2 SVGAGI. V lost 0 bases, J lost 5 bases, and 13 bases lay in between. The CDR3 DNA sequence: TGTGCCAGCAGTTACTCTGGGATCATGGATACTGAAGCTTTCTTT. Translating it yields CASSYSGIMDTEAFF.

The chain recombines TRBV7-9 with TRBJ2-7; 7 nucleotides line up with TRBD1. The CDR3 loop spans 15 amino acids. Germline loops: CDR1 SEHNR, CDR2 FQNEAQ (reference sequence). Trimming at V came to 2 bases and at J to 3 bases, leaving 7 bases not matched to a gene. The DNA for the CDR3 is TGTGCCAGCAGCTTACACAGGGGCTTCGTCTACGAGCAGTACTTC. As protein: CASSLHRGFVYEQYF.

The CDR3 DNA reads TGTGCCAGCAGTCTAAGGACGGGAGCGAGTACCTTC. Amino acids: CASSLRTGASTF. The V call is TRBV28, the J call TRBJ1-2; D not resolved. The V gene lost 5 bases and the J gene lost 14 bases, with 18 bases spanning the gap. Germline values: CDR1 MDHEN, CDR2 SYDVKM. The length of the CDR3 is 12 residues.

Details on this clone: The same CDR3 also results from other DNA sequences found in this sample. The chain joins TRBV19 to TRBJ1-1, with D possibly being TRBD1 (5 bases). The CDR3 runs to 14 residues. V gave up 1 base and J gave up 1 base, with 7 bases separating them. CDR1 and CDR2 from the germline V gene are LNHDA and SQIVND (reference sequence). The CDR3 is CASSIGGPNTEAFF. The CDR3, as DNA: TGTGCCAGTAGTATAGGGGGACCGAACACTGAAGCTTTCTTT.

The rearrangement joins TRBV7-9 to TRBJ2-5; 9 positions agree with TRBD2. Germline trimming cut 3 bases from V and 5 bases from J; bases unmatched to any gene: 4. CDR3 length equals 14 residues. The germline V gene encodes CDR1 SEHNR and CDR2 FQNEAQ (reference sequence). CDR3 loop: CASSFLAGKETQYF. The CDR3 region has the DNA TGTGCCAGCAGCTTTCTAGCGGGAAAGGAGACCCAGTACTTC.

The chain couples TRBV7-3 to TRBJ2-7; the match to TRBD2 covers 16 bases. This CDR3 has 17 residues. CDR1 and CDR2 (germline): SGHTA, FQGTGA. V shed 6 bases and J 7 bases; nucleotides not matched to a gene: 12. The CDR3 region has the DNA TGTGCCAGCAGTCTCTTTGGGACTAGCGGGAGGGCTTCTGAGCAGTACTTC. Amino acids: CASSLFGTSGRASEQYF.

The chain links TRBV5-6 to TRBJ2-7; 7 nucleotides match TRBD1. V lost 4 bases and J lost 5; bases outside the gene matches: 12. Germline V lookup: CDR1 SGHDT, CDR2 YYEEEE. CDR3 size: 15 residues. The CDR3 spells CASSTATGEGDEQYF. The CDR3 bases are TGTGCCAGCAGCACGGCCACAGGGGAAGGGGACGAGCAGTACTTC.

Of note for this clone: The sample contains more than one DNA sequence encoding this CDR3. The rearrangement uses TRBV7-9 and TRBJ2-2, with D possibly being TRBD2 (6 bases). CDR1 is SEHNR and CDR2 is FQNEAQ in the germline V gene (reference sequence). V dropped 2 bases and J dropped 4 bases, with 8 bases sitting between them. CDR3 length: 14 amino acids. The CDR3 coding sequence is TGTGCCAGCAGCTTACGCGGGATCACCGGGGAGCTGTTTTTT. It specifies CASSLRGITGELFF.

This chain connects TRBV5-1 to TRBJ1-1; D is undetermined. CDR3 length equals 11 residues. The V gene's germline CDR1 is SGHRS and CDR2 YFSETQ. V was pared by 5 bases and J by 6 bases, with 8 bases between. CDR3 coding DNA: TGCGCCAGCAGGGGTGGGGCTGAAGCTTTCTTT. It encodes CASRGGAEAFF.

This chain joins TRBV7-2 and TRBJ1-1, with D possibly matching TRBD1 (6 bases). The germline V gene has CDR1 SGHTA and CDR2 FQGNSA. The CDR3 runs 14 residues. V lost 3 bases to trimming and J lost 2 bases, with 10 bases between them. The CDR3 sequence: CASSFQGINTEAFF. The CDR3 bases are TGTGCCAGCAGCTTTCAGGGGATCAACACTGAAGCTTTCTTT.

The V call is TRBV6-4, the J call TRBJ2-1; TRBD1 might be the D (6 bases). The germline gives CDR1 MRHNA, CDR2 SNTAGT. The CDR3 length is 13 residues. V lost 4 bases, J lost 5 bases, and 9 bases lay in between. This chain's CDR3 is CASSVGGHNEQFF. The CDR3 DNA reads TGTGCCAGCAGTGTTGGGGGCCACAATGAGCAGTTCTTC.

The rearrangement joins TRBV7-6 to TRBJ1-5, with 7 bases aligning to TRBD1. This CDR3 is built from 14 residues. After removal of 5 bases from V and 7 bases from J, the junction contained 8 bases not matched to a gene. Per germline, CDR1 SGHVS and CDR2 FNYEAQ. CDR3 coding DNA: TGTGCCAGCAGCCTAGGGGGCGCGGGACAGCCCCAGCATTTT. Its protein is CASSLGGAGQPQHF.

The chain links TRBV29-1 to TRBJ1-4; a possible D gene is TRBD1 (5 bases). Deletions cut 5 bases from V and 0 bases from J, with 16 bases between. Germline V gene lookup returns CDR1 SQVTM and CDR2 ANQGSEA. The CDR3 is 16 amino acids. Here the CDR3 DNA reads TGCAGCGTTTCCTATGGCGGAGGGGCAACTAATGAAAAACTGTTTTTT. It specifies CSVSYGGGATNEKLFF.

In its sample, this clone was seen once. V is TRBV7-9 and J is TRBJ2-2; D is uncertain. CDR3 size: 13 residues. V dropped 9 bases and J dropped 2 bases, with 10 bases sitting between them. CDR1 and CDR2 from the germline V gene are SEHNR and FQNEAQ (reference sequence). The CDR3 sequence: CASIDTNTGELFF. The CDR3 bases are TGTGCCAGTATCGATACAAACACCGGGGAGCTGTTTTTT.

As DNA, the CDR3 is TGTGCCAGCAGCTTGTCCCTAGCGGGAGTCTACGAGCAGTACTTC. Protein product: CASSLSLAGVYEQYF. The chain uses TRBV11-2 and TRBJ2-7; 10 bases map to TRBD2. V shed 3 bases and J 3 bases; nucleotides not matched to a gene: 5. Germline lookup yields CDR1 SGHAT and CDR2 FQNNGV. CDR3 size: 15 residues.

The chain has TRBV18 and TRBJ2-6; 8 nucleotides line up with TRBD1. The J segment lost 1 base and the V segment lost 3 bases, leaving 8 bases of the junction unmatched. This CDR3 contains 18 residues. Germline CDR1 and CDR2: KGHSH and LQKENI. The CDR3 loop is CASSPRQGSGSGANVLTF. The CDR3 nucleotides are TGTGCCAGCTCACCCCGACAGGGGTCGGGTTCTGGGGCCAACGTCCTGACTTTC.

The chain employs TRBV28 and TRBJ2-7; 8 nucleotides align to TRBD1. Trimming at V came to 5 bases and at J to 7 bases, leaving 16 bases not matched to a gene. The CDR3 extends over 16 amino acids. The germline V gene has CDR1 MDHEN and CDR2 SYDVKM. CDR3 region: CASSVPLQGGAGEQYF. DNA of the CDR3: TGTGCCAGCAGTGTCCCCTTACAGGGGGGAGCCGGGGAGCAGTACTTC. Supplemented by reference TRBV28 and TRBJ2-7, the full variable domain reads DVKVTQSSRYLVKRTGEKVFLECVQDMDHENMFWYRQDPGLGLRLIYFSYDVKMKEKGDIPEGYSVSREKKERFSLILESASTNQTSMYLCASSVPLQGGAGEQYFGPGTRLTVT.

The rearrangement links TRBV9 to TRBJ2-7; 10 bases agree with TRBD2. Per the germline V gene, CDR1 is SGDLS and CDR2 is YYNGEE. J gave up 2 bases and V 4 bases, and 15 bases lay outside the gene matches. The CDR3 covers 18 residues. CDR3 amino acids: CASSSPRGGTSDTYEQYF. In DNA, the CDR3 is TGTGCCAGCAGCTCTCCGAGAGGCGGGACTAGCGACACCTACGAGCAGTACTTC.